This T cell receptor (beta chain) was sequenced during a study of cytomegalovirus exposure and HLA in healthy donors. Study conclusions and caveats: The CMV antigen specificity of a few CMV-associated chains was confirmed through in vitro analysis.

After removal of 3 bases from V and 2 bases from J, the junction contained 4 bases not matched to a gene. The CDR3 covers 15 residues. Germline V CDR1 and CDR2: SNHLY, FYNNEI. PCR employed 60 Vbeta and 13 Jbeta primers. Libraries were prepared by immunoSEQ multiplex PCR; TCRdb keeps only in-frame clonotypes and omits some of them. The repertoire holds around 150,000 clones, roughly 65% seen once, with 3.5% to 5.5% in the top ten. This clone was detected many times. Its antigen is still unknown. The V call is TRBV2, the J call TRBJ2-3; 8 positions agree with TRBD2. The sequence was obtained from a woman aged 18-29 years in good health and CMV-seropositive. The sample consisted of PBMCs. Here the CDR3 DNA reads TGTGCCAGCAGTGAGGTAGCGGGGACCACAGATACGCAGTATTTT. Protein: CASSEVAGTTDTQYF. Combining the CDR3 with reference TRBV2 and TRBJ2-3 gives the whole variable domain EPEVTQTPSHQVTQMGQEVILRCVPISNHLYFYWYRQILGQKVEFLVSFYNNEISEKSEIFDDQFSVERPDGSNFTLKIRSTKLEDSAMYFCASSEVAGTTDTQYFGPGTRLTVL.